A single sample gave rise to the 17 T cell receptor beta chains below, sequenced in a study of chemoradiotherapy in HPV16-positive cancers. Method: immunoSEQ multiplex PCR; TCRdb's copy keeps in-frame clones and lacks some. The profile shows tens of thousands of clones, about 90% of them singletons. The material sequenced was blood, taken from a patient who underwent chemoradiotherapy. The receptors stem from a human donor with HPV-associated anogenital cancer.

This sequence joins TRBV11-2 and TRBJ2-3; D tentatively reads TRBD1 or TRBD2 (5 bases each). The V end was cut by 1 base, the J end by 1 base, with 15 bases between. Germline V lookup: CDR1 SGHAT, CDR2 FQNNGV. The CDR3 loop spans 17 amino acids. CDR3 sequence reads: CASSLVPPGLGTDTQYF. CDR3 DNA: TGTGCCAGCAGCTTAGTTCCCCCGGGGCTGGGCACAGATACGCAGTATTTT.

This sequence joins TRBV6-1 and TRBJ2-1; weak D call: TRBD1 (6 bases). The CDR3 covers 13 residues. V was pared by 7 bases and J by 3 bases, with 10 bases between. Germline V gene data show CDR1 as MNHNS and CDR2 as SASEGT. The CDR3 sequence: CASTVDSYNEQFF. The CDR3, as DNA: TGTGCCAGCACGGTGGACAGCTACAATGAGCAGTTCTTC.

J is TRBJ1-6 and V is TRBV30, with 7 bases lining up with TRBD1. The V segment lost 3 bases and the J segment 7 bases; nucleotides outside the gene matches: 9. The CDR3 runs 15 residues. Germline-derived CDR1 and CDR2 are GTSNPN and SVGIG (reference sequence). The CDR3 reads CAWRPGEGANSPLHF. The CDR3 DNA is TGTGCCTGGAGACCCGGGGAGGGGGCGAATTCACCCCTCCACTTT.

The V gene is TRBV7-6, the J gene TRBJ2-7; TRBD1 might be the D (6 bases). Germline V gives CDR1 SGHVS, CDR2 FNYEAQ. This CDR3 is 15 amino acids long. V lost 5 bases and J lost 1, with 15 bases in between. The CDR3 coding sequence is TGTGCCAGCAGCCCCGTGGGGGCACCATCCTACGAGCAGTACTTC. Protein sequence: CASSPVGAPSYEQYF.

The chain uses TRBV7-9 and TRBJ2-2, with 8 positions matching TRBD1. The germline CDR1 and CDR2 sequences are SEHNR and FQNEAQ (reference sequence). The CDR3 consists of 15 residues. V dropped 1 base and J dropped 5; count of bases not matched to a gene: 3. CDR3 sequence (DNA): TGTGCCAGCAGCTTAGAGACAGGGGTTACCGGGGAGCTGTTTTTT. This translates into CASSLETGVTGELFF.

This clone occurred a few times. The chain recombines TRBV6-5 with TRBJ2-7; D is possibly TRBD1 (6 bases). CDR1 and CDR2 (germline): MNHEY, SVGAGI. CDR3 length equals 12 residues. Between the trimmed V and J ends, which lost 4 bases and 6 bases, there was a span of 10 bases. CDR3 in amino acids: CASSFGTSEQYF. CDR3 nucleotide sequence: TGTGCCAGCAGTTTCGGGACATCCGAGCAGTACTTC.

CDR3 nucleotide sequence: TGTGCCAGCAGTTATCAGAGGGTTTGGACTGAAGCTTTCTTT. The encoded protein is CASSYQRVWTEAFF. The genes are TRBV6-6 and TRBJ1-1, with D uncertain. The CDR3 sequence is 14 residues long. V lost 3 bases to trimming and J lost 5 bases, with 13 bases between them. The germline V gene encodes CDR1 MNHNY and CDR2 SVGAGI (reference sequence).

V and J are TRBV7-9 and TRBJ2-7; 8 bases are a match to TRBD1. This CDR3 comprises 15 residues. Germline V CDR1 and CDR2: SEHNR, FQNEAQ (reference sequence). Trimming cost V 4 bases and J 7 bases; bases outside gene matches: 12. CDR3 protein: CASSSLPPGGGEQYF. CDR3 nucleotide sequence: TGTGCCAGCAGCTCCTTGCCCCCAGGGGGCGGAGAGCAGTACTTC.

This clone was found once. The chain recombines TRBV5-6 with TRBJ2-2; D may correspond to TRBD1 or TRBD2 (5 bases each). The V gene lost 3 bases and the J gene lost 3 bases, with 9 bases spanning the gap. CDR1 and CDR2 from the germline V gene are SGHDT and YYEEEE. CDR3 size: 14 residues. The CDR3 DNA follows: TGTGCCAGCAGCTGGGACCGAGACACCGGGGAGCTGTTTTTT. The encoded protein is CASSWDRDTGELFF.

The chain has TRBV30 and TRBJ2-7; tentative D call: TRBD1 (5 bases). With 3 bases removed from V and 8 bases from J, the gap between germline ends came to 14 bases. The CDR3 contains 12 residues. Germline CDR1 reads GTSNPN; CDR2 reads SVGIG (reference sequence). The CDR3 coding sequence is TGTGCCTGGAGGGCTCAGGGTGGGAAGCAGTACTTC. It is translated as CAWRAQGGKQYF.

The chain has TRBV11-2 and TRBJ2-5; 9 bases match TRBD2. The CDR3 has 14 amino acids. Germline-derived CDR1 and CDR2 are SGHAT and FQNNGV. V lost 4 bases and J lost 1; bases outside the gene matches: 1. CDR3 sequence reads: CASSWRGGQETQYF. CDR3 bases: TGTGCCAGCAGCTGGCGGGGGGGCCAAGAGACCCAGTACTTC.

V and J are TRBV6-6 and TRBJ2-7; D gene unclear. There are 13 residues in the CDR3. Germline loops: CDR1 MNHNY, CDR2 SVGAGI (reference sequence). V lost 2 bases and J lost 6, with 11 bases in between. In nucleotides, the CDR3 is TGTGCCAGCAGTTACCGCCGCACGGGCGAGCAGTACTTC. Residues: CASSYRRTGEQYF.

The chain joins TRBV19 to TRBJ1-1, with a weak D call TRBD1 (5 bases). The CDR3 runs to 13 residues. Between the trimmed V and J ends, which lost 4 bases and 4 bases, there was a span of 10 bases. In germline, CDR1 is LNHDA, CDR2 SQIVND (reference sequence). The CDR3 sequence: CASSRPGGTEAFF. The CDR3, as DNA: TGTGCCAGTAGTAGGCCGGGGGGCACTGAAGCTTTCTTT. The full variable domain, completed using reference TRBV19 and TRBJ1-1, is DGGITQSPKYLFRKEGQNVTLSCEQNLNHDAMYWYRQDPGQGLRLIYYSQIVNDFQKGDIAEGYSVSREKKESFPLTVTSAQKNPTAFYLCASSRPGGTEAFFGQGTRLTVV.

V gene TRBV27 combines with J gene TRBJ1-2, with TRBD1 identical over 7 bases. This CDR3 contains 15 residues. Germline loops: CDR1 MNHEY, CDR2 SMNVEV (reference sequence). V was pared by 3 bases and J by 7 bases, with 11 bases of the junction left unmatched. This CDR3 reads CASSFDGAGGRGYTF. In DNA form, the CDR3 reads TGTGCCAGCAGTTTTGATGGGGCAGGGGGACGTGGCTACACCTTC.

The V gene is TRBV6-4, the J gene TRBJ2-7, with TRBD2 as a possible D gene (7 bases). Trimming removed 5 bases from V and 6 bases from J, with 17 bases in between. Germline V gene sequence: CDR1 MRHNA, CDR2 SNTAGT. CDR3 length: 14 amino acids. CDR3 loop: CASSQEGGAGEQYF. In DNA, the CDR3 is TGTGCCAGCAGTCAAGAAGGGGGGGCGGGCGAGCAGTACTTC.

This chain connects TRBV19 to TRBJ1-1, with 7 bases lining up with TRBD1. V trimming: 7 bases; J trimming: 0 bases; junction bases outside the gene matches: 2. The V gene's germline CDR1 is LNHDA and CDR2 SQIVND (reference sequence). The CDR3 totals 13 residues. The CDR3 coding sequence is TGTGCCAGTATACAGGGGTTGAACACTGAAGCTTTCTTT. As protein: CASIQGLNTEAFF. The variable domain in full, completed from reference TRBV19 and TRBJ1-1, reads DGGITQSPKYLFRKEGQNVTLSCEQNLNHDAMYWYRQDPGQGLRLIYYSQIVNDFQKGDIAEGYSVSREKKESFPLTVTSAQKNPTAFYLCASIQGLNTEAFFGQGTRLTVV.

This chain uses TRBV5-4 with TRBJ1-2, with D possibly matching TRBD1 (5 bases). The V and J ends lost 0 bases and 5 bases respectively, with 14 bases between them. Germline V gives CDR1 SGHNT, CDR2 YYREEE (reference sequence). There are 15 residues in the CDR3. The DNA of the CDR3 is TGTGCCAGCAGCTTGGAGGGTAGCGGGGGGTATGGCTACACCTTC. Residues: CASSLEGSGGYGYTF.